This TCR beta chain was identified during a study of CD8+ T cells in alopecia areata (dated by TCRdb to the late 2010s). For the study in its entirety: Treated patients were enrolled in an open-label pilot trial of oral tofacitinib at 5 to 10 mg twice daily for moderate-to-severe alopecia areata. TCRbeta CDR3 regions were amplified by immunoSEQ multiplex PCR using 35 Vbeta forward and 13 Jbeta reverse primers. In humans, TCRbeta sequencing was performed on scalp tissue and on sorted CD4+ and CD8+ peripheral blood T cells from healthy controls and from patients with patchy or totalis/universalis alopecia areata. In treated patients, disease severity was measured using the SALT score, which gives the percentage of scalp surface area affected. Tofacitinib-treated patients had biopsies at baseline and at 4 and 24 weeks of treatment, with a later scalp biopsy in several patients. Clonality in the scalp was compared among normal scalp (n=4), patchy alopecia areata scalp (n=8), and alopecia totalis/universalis scalp (n=8). RNA came from the PAXgene miRNA kit for fixed scalp, the miRNeasy kit for PBMCs, and the RNeasy kit for mouse skin. Tofacitinib was given for 6 to 18 months, followed by 6 months of follow-up off drug to assess delayed response and recurrence. The study used high-throughput TCRbeta sequencing to examine T cell clonal expansion in alopecia areata, in both the C3H/HeJ mouse model and human patients. What the study reported, not specific to this receptor: Because the treated cohort was small and had only one nonresponder, larger studies are needed to examine links between baseline CD8+ expansion and response. TCR sequences shared between patients were less clear than in mice, possibly partly because of HLA diversity in the patient population. Compared with normal scalp, lesional scalp, particularly in alopecia totalis/universalis, had higher clonality and more expanded CD8+ clones, which suggests antigenic drive. Unlike mouse skin, which is dominated by gammadelta T cells, normal human skin has resident alphabeta T cells that are also sequenced, and this complicates analysis of the scalp TCR repertoire. Many expanded lesional clones persisted in scalp and blood during tofacitinib treatment, which may partly explain relapse after stopping treatment. Tofacitinib significantly lowered scalp clonality and the number of expanded CD8+ clones among the top 100 scalp clones.

Library prep was done by the immunoSEQ multiplex PCR assay. To provide template for TCR sequencing, every sample had RNA extracted and reverse transcribed into cDNA. First-strand cDNA was synthesized with SuperScript III using a 2:1 mix of oligo-dT and random hexamers. A synthetic immune receptor repertoire was used to assess amplification bias, and residual bias was removed computationally. On the study's bioinformatics: Raw reads were preprocessed to remove errors, and CDR3 was defined according to IMGT conventions as the region from the conserved cysteine to phenylalanine. Clonality was calculated as 1 minus Shannon entropy normalized by log2 of the number of productive unique TCRs. Whether scalp clones were CD4 or CD8 was inferred by matching scalp TCRbeta sequences against CD4 and CD8 repertoires sorted from blood. TCRdb's version of the immuneACCESS table is confined to in-frame rearrangements and falls short of the full clone set. An unresolved V gene accounts for under half of the shortfall where checked; the remainder is of unknown origin. For V, J and clone size, that table is used; D and trimming come from the DNA. In all, the sample holds more than 140,000 clones, and around 86% of those were seen once. The top ten constitute roughly 13% of the sample.

This clone was detected only once. Its antigen remains unidentified. No base quality values were provided; no much bigger clone lies one nucleotide off. V is trimmed back by 4 bases and J by 5 bases, and the junction contains 8 bases that no gene match accounts for. The CDR3 holds 14 amino acids from the cysteine to the phenylalanine. The read is trimmed to its CDR3 DNA, 42 bases read in frame from base 1. The germline V gene yields SGDLS for CDR1 and YYNGEE for CDR2. The intended sense of this specimen's time point label: more than three weeks on oral tofacitinib. The treatment or condition label corresponds to: oral pan-JAK inhibitor, 5-10 mg twice daily. Lesional scalp punch biopsies and peripheral blood were collected from alopecia areata patients. PBMCs were isolated by density centrifugation and stained for CD3, CD4 and CD8, after which CD4+ and CD8+ T cells were sorted on a FACSAria.

The rearranged chain carries TRBV9 and TRBJ1-2, and 7 bases in between align with TRBD1. Sequenced material: CD8+ T cells sorted from blood, taken at week 4, from a patient treated with tofacitinib. This TCR derives from a human donor with alopecia areata. The DNA sequence follows: TGTGCCAGCAGCCCTGAGGGGGCATGGTATGGCTACACCTTC. Its protein product is CASSPEGAWYGYTF.